Listed below are T cell receptor beta chains from one sample, sequenced in a study of identical twins. MiXCR, run by TCRdb on the 5' RACE reads, gives a single entry per CDR3 protein. The profile shows about 530,000 distinct CDR3 sequences, around 15% of them singletons. This same sample was also taken into another study, of yellow fever vaccine responses in identical twins.

Sequences were obtained from CD4+ T cells sorted from blood. The receptor set was obtained from a woman younger than 30 in good health. Each CDR3 is given with its conserved first and last residue.

j_call: TRBJ2-5; v_call: TRBV7-9; cdr3_aa: CASSPGLAIQETQYF
j_call: TRBJ2-7; v_call: TRBV12-3/TRBV12-4; cdr3_aa: CASSLAGTLREEQYF
j_call: TRBJ2-2; v_call: TRBV9; cdr3_aa: CASSPRGTTKTTGELFF
j_call: TRBJ2-5; v_call: TRBV12-3/TRBV12-4; cdr3_aa: CASRPPVQETQYF
j_call: TRBJ1-1; v_call: TRBV6-5; cdr3_aa: CASSYSARVGAEAFF
j_call: TRBJ2-1; v_call: TRBV7-9; cdr3_aa: CASSFPPRLAGSNEQFF
j_call: TRBJ2-3; v_call: TRBV27; cdr3_aa: CASTKTTGVEGSTQYF
j_call: TRBJ2-1; v_call: TRBV7-3; cdr3_aa: CASSSAVGSYNEQFF
j_call: TRBJ2-7; v_call: TRBV12-3/TRBV12-4; cdr3_aa: CASSLGIGFSYEQYF
j_call: TRBJ2-6; v_call: TRBV6-5; cdr3_aa: CASSYGLSGANVLTF
j_call: TRBJ1-5; v_call: TRBV7-8; cdr3_aa: CASSLRGQGAYDGQPQHF
j_call: TRBJ2-1; v_call: TRBV12-3/TRBV12-4; cdr3_aa: CASSLGLEDNEQFF
j_call: TRBJ2-2; v_call: TRBV10-3; cdr3_aa: CAIRDGTGNTGELFF
j_call: TRBJ2-3; v_call: TRBV6-1; cdr3_aa: CASSGLAGESTDTQYF
j_call: TRBJ1-1; v_call: TRBV7-9; cdr3_aa: CASRDIGEAFF
j_call: TRBJ1-5; v_call: TRBV4-2; cdr3_aa: CASSQDGGLGNQPQHF
j_call: TRBJ2-7; v_call: TRBV10-3; cdr3_aa: CAIREQGASEQYF
j_call: TRBJ2-2; v_call: TRBV12-3/TRBV12-4; cdr3_aa: CASSFRGSTGELFF
j_call: TRBJ2-3; v_call: TRBV5-1; cdr3_aa: CASRRAGGPGDTQYF
j_call: TRBJ2-4; v_call: TRBV4-1; cdr3_aa: CASSQEPVLAKNIQYF
j_call: TRBJ2-2; v_call: TRBV12-3/TRBV12-4; cdr3_aa: CASSLSPPADTGELFF
j_call: TRBJ2-5; v_call: TRBV7-2; cdr3_aa: CASSLGLGGETQYF
j_call: TRBJ2-1; v_call: TRBV12-3/TRBV12-4; cdr3_aa: CAFSLVGSGRAYNEQFF
j_call: TRBJ2-6; v_call: TRBV6-5; cdr3_aa: CASSYAISGANVLTF
j_call: TRBJ2-1; v_call: TRBV5-1; cdr3_aa: CASSPLASYNEQFF
j_call: TRBJ2-5; v_call: TRBV7-6; cdr3_aa: CASSLGLSLQETQYF
j_call: TRBJ1-1; v_call: TRBV9; cdr3_aa: CASSVTELMNTEAFF
j_call: TRBJ2-7; v_call: TRBV28; cdr3_aa: CASSLAGLYEQYF
j_call: TRBJ2-3; v_call: TRBV5-1; cdr3_aa: CASSLDRGVDTQYF
j_call: TRBJ1-1; v_call: TRBV2; cdr3_aa: CASRRDERTNTEAFF
j_call: TRBJ1-1; v_call: TRBV28; cdr3_aa: CASSSRDRVRDTEAFF
j_call: TRBJ2-7; v_call: TRBV11-2; cdr3_aa: CASSLGPEQYF
j_call: TRBJ2-3; v_call: TRBV28; cdr3_aa: CASSSQGKSPDTQYF
j_call: TRBJ1-1; v_call: TRBV6-1; cdr3_aa: CASRVRTGNTEAFF
j_call: TRBJ2-1; v_call: TRBV10-3; cdr3_aa: CAISGRQGYEQFF
j_call: TRBJ2-2; v_call: TRBV9; cdr3_aa: CASSVASGSVNTGELFF
j_call: TRBJ2-2; v_call: TRBV7-6; cdr3_aa: CASSFSREREGPGELFF
j_call: TRBJ2-1; v_call: TRBV29-1; cdr3_aa: CSVLAGVYNEQFF
j_call: TRBJ2-1; v_call: TRBV6-1; cdr3_aa: CASARGGLAGLGAGEQFF
j_call: NA; v_call: TRBV12-5; cdr3_aa: CASGPLGSTEQFF
j_call: TRBJ2-3; v_call: TRBV5-5; cdr3_aa: CANSRGLAGGTDTQYF
j_call: TRBJ2-5; v_call: TRBV20-1; cdr3_aa: CSARDGTKETQYF
j_call: TRBJ2-7; v_call: TRBV10-3; cdr3_aa: CAISETSGSYEQYF
j_call: TRBJ1-1; v_call: TRBV7-9; cdr3_aa: CASSRGGKDTEAFF
j_call: TRBJ2-3; v_call: TRBV12-3/TRBV12-4; cdr3_aa: CASRLLTSGTQYF